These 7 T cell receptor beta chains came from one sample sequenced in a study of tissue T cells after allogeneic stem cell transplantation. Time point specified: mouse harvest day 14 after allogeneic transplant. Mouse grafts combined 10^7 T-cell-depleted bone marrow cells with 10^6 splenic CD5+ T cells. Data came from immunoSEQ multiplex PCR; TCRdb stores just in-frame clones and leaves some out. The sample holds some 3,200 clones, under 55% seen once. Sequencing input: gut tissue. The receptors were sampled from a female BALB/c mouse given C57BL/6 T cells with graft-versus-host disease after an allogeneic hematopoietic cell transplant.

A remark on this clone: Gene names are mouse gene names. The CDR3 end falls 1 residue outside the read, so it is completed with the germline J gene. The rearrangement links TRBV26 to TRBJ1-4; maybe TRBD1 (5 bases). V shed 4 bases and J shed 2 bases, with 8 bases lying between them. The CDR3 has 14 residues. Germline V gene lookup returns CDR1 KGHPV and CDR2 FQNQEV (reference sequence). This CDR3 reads CASSPTASNERLFF. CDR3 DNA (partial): TGTGCCAGCAGTCCGACAGCATCCAACGAAAGATTATTT.

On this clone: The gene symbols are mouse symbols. Incomplete CDR3 DNA: TGTGCAAGCAGCTTATGGGGGAACTATGCTGAGCAGTTC. Its protein product is CASSLWGNYAEQF. The entire CDR3 protein is CASSLWGNYAEQFF. This chain joins TRBV16 and TRBJ2-1; TRBD2 might be the D (6 bases). The read finishes 1 residue shy of the CDR3 end, and the germline J gene is used to complete it. Germline V gene data show CDR1 as SGHSA and CDR2 as FRNQAP. Trimming pared 2 bases from V and 1 base from J, leaving 6 bases between. The CDR3 is 14 amino acids.

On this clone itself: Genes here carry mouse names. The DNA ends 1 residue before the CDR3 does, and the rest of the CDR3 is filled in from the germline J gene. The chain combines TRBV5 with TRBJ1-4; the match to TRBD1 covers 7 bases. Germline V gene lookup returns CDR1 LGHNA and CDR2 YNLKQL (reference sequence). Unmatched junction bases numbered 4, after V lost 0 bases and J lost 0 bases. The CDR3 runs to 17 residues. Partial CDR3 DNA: TGTGCCAGCAGCCAAGATCCCAGGGGGGTTTCCAACGAAAGATTATTT. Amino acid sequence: CASSQDPRGVSNERLF. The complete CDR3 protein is CASSQDPRGVSNERLFF.

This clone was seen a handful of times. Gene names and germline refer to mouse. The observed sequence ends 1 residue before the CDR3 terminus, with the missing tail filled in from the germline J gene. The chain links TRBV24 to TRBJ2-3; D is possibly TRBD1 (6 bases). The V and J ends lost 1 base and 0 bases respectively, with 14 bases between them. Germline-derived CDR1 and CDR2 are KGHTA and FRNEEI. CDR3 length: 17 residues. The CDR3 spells CASSLSMTGHSAETLYF. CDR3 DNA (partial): TGTGCCAGCAGTCTGTCTATGACAGGCCATAGTGCAGAAACGCTGTAT.

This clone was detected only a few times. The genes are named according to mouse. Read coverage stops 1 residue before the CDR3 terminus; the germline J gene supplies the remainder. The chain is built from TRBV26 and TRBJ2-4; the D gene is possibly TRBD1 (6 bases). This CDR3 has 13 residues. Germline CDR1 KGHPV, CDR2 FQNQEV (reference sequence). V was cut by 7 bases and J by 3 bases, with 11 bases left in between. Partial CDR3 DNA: TGTGCCAGCACAGGGGCTGGCCAAAACACCTTGTAC. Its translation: CASTGAGQNTLY. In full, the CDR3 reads CASTGAGQNTLYF.

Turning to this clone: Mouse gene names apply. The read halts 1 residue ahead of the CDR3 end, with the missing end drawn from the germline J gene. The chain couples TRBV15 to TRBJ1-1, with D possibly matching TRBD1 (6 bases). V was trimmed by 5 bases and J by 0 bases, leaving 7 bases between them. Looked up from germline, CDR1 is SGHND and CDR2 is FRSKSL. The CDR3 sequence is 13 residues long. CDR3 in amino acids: CASSRTANTEVFF. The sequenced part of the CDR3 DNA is TGTGCCAGCAGTCGGACAGCAAACACAGAAGTCTTC.

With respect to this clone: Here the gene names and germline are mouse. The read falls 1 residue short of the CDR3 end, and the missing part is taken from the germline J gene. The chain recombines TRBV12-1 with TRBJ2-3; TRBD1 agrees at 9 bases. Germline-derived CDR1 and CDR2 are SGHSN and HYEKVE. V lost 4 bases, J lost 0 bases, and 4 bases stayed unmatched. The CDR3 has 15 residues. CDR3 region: CASSAGTGSAETLYF. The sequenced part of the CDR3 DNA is TGTGCCAGCTCGGCCGGGACAGGGAGTGCAGAAACGCTGTAT.